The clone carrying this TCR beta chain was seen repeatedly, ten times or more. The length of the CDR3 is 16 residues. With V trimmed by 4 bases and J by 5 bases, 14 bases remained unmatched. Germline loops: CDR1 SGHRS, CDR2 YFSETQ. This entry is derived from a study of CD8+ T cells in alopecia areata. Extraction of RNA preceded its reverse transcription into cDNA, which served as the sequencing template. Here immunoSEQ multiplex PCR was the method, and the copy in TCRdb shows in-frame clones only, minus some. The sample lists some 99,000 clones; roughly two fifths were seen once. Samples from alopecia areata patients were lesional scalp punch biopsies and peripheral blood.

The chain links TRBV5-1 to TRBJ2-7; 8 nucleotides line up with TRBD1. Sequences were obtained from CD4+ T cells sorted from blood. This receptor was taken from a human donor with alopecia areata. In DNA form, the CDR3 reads TGCGCCAGCAGCACCCGTGGACAGGGCGCCGGGGACGAGCAGTACTTC. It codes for CASSTRGQGAGDEQYF.